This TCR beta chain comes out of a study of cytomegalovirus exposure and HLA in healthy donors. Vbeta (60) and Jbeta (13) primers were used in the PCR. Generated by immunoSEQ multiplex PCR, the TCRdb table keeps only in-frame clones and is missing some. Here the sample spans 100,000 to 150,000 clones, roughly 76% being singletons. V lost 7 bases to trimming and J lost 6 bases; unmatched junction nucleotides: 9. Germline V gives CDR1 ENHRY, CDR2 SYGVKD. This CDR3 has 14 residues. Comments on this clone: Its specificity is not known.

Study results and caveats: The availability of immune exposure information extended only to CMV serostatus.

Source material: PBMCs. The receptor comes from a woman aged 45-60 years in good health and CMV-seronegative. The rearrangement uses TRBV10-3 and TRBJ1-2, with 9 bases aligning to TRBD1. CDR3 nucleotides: TGTGCCATCATTACAGGGGGCGCATCAAATGGCTACACCTTC. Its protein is CAIITGGASNGYTF.